The clone carrying this T cell receptor beta chain came up a few times. Its antigen is as yet unknown. Template switching with 5'RACE generated the TCR cDNA and added a universal primer site and UMIs. TCRdb used MiXCR to reprocess the 5' RACE reads, holding one entry per CDR3 protein. The sample holds about 74,000 distinct CDR3 sequences, more than 5.5% seen once. The sample originates from a study of T cells after yellow fever vaccination. Turning to the study itself: Fractions with few cells were prepared using SMART-Seq v4 Ultra Low Input.

Study-wide results and limits: Most primary-vaccination clones recurred post-booster (around 97% CD4, around 86% CD8). The secondary response was weaker but peaked faster, day 5 versus 15.

The CDR3 has 14 amino acids. Germline-derived CDR1 and CDR2 are GTSNPN and SVGIG (reference sequence). V shed 2 bases and J shed 4 bases, with 13 bases lying between them. This TCR was recovered from a man younger than 35 who received the YFV17D yellow fever vaccine. The rearrangement uses TRBV30 and TRBJ2-3; D call uncertain. The sample consisted of CD8+ T cells sorted from PBMCs, taken 5 days after the first yellow fever vaccination. CDR3: CAWSWVSRSDTQYF. The CDR3 bases are TGTGCCTGGAGTTGGGTTAGCCGCTCAGATACGCAGTATTTT.